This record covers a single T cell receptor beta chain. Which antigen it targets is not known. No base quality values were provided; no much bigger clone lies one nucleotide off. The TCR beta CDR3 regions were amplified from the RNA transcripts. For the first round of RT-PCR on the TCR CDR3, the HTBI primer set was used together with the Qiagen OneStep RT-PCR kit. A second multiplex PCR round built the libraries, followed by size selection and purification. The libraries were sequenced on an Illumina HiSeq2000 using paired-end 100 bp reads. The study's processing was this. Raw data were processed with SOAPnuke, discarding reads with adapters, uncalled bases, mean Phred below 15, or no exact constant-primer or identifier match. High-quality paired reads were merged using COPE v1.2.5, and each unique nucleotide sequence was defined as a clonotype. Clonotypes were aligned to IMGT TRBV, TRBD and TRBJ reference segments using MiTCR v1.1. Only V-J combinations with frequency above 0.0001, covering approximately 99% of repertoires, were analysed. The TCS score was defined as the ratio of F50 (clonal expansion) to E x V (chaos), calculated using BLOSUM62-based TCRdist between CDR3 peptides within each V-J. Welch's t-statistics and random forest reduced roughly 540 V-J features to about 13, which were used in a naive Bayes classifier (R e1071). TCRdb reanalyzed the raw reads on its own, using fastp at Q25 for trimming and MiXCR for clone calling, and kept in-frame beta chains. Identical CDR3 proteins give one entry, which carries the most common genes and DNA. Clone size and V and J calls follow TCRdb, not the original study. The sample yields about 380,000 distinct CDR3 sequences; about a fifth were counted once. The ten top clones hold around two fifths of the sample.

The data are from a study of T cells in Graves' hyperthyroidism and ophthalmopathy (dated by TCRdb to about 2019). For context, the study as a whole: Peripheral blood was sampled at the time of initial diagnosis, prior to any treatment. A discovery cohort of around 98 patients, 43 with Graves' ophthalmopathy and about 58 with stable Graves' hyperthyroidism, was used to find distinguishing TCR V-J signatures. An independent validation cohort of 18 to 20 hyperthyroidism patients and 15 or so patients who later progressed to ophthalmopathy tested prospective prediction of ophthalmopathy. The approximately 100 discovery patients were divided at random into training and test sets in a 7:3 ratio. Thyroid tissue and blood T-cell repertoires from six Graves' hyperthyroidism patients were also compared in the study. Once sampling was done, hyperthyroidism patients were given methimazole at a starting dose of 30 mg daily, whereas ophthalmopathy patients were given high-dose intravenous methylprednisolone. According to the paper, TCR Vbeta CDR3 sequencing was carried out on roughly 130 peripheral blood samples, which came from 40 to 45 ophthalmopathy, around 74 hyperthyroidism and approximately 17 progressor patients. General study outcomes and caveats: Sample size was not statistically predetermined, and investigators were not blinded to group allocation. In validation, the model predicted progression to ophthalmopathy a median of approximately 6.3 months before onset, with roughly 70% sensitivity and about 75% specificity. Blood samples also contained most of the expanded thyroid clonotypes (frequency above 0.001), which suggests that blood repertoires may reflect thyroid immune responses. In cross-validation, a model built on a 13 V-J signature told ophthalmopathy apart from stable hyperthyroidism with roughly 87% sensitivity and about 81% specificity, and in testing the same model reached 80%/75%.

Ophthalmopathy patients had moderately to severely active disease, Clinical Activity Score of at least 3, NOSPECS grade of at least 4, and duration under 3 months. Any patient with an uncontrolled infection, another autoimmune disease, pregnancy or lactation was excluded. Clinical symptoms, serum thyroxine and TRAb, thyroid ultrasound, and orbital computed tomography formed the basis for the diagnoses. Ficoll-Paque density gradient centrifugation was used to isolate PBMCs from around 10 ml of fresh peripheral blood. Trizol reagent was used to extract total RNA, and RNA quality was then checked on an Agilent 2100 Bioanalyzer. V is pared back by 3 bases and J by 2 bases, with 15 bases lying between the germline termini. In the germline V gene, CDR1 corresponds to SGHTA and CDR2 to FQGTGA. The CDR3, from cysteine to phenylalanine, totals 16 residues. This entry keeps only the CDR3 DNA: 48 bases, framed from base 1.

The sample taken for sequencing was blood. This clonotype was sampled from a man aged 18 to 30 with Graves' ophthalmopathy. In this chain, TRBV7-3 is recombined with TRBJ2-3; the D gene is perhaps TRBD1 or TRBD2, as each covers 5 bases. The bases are TGTGCCAGCAGCTTGGGGCTAGCTTTTGACACAGATACGCAGTATTTT. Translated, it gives CASSLGLAFDTDTQYF.